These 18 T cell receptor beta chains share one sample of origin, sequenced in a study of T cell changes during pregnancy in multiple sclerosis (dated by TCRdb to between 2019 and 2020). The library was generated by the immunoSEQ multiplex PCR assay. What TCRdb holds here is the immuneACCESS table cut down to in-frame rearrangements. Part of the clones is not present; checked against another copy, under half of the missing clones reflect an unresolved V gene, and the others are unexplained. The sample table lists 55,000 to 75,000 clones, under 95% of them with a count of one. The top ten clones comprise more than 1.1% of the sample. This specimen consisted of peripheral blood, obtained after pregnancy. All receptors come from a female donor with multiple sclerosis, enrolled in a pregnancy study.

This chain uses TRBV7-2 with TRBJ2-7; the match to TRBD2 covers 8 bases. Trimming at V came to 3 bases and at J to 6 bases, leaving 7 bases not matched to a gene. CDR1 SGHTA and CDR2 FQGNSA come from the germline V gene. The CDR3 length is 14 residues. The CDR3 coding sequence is TGTGCCAGCAGCTTTGCTCGGGAGGGCCCCGAGCAGTACTTC. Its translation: CASSFAREGPEQYF.

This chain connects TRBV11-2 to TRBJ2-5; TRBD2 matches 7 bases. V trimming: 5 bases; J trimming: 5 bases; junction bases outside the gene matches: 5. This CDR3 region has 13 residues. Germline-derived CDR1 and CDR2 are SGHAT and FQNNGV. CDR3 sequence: CASSTRLAETQYF. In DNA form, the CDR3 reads TGTGCCAGCAGCACCCGACTAGCCGAGACCCAGTACTTC.

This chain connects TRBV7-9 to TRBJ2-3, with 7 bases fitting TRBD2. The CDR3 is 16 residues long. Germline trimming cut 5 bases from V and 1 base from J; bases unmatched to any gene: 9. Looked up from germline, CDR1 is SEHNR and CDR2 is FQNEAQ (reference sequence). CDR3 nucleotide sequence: TGTGCCAGCAGCCCCCCCCGGGGGAGGGGCACAGATACGCAGTATTTT. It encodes CASSPPRGRGTDTQYF. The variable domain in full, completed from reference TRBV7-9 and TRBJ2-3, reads DTGVSQNPRHKITKRGQNVTFRCDPISEHNRLYWYRQTLGQGPEFLTYFQNEAQLEKSRLLSDRFSAERPKGSFSTLEIQRTEQGDSAMYLCASSPPRGRGTDTQYFGPGTRLTVL.

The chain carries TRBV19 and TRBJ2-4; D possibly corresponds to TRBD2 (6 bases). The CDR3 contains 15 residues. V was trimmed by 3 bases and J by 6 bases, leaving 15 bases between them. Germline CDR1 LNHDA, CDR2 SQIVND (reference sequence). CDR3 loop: CASSIRSGSGNIQYF. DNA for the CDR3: TGTGCCAGTAGTATCCGGTCCGGGAGCGGAAACATTCAGTACTTC.

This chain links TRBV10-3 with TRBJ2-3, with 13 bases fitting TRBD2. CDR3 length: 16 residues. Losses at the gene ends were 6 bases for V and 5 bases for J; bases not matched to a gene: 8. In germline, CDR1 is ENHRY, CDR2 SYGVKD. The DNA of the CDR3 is TGTGCCATCAGGGATACTAGCGGGAGGGTGGGAGATACGCAGTATTTT. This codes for CAIRDTSGRVGDTQYF.

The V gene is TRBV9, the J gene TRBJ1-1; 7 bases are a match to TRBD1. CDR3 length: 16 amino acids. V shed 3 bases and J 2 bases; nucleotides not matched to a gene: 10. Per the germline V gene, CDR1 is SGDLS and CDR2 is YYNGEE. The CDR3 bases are TGTGCCAGCAGCGCAAGATTAGGGGGCATTAACACTGAAGCTTTCTTT. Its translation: CASSARLGGINTEAFF.

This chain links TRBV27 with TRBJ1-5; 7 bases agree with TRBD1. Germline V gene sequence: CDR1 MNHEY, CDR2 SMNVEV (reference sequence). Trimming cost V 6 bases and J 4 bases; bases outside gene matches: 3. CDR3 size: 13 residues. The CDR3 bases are TGTGCCAGCAGGAGGGACAGTAATCAGCCCCAGCATTTT. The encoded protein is CASRRDSNQPQHF.

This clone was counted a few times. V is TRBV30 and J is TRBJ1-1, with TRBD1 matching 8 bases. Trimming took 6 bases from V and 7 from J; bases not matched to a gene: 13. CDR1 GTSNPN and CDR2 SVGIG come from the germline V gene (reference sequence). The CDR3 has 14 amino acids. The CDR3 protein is CACRDRGGVSEAFF. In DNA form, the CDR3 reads TGTGCCTGCCGAGACAGGGGCGGGGTCAGTGAAGCTTTCTTT. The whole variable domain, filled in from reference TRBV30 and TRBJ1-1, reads SQTIHQWPATLVQPVGSPLSLECTVEGTSNPNLYWYRQAAGRGLQLLFYSVGIGQISSEVPQNLSASRPQDRQFILSSKKLLLSDSGFYLCACRDRGGVSEAFFGQGTRLTVV.

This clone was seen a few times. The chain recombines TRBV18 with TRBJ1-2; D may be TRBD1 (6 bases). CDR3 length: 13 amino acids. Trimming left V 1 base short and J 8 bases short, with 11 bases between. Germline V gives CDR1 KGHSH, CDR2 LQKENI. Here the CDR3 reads CASSPRGGDGYTF. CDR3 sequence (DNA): TGTGCCAGCTCACCACGAGGGGGGGACGGCTACACCTTC.

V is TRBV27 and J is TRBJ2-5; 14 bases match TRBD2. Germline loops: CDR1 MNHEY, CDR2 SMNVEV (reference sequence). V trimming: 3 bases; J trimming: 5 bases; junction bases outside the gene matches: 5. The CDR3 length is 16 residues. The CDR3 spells CASSFRLAGGMETQYF. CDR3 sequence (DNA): TGTGCCAGCAGTTTTCGACTAGCGGGAGGGATGGAGACCCAGTACTTC.

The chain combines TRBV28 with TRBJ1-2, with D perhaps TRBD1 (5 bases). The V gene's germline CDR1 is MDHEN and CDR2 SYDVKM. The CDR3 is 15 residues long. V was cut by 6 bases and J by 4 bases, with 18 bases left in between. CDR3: CASRILRGLVYGYTF. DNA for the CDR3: TGTGCCAGCAGAATCCTTCGGGGGTTGGTCTATGGCTACACCTTC.

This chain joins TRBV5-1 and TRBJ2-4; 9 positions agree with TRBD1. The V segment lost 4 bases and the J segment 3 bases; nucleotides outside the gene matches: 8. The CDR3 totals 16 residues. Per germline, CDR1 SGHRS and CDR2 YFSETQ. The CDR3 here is CASSLGQGIYKNIQYF. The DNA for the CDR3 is TGCGCCAGCAGCCTGGGACAGGGTATATACAAAAACATTCAGTACTTC.

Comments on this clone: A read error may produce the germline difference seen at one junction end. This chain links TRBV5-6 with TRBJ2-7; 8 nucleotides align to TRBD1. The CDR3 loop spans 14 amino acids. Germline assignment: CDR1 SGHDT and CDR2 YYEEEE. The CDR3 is CASSFSRTGQNPNF. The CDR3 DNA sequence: TGTGCCAGCAGCTTTAGTAGGACAGGGCAGAACCCGAACTTC.

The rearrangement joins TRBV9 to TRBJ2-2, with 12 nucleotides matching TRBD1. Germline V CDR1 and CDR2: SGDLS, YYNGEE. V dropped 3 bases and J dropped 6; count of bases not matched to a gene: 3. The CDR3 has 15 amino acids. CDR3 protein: CASSGDRGLSGELFF. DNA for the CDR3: TGTGCCAGCAGCGGGGACAGGGGGCTTTCCGGGGAGCTGTTTTTT.

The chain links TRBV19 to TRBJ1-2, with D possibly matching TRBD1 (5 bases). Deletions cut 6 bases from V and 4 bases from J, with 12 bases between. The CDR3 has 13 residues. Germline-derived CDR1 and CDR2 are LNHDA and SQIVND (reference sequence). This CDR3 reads CASSPGRLYGYTF. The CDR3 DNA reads TGTGCCAGTAGCCCAGGGCGCCTCTATGGCTACACCTTC.

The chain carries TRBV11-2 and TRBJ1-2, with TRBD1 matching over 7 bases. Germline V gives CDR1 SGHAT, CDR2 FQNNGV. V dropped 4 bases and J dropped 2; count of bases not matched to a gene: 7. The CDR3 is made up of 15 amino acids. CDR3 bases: TGTGCCAGCAGCTCTAGTGGGACAGAAAACTATGGCTACACCTTC. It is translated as CASSSSGTENYGYTF. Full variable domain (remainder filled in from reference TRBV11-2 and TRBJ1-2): EAGVAQSPRYKIIEKRQSVAFWCNPISGHATLYWYQQILGQGPKLLIQFQNNGVVDDSQLPKDRFSAERLKGVDSTLKIQPAKLEDSAVYLCASSSSGTENYGYTFGSGTRLTVV.

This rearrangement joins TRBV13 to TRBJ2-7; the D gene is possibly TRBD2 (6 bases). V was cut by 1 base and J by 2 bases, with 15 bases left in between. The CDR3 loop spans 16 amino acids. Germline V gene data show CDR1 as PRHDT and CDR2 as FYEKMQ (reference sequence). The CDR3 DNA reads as TGTGCCAGCAGCTTAGCTGAAGGGAGGTTGACCTACGAGCAGTACTTC. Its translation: CASSLAEGRLTYEQYF.

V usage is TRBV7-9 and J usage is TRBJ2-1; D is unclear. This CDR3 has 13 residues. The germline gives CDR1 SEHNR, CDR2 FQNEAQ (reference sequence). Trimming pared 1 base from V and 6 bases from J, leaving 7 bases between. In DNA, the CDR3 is TGTGCCAGCAGCTTAGGGGCCCCCAATGAGCAGTTCTTC. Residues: CASSLGAPNEQFF.